This passage covers 31 T cell receptor beta chains from one sample sequenced in a study of blood T cell repertoires in COVID-19. The data were produced by immunoSEQ multiplex PCR, yet TCRdb's version contains in-frame clones alone and is incomplete. Of roughly 43,000 clones in the sample, nearly 90% were seen once. Sequencing was performed on peripheral blood. The receptors derive from a man between 45 and 60 years old with active COVID-19.

J is TRBJ2-1 and V is TRBV4-3; 10 nucleotides agree with TRBD2. With 0 bases clipped from V and 15 bases from J, the junction kept 11 bases outside the gene matches. Germline values: CDR1 LGHNA, CDR2 YSLEER. This CDR3 contains 15 residues. This CDR3 is CASSQEPAGGVVRFF. The CDR3 coding sequence is TGCGCCAGCAGCCAAGAGCCAGCGGGGGGGGTAGTCCGGTTCTTC.

This chain uses TRBV6-2 or TRBV6-3 with TRBJ2-1; D not resolved. Between the trimmed V and J ends, which lost 6 bases and 5 bases, there was a span of 17 bases. CDR3 size: 15 residues. Germline CDR1 and CDR2: MNHEY and SVGEGT. CDR3 DNA: TGTGCCAGCAGCCGACACGACCTTGGAAACAATGAGCAGTTCTTC. Encoded protein: CASSRHDLGNNEQFF.

The J gene is TRBJ2-7, the V gene TRBV11-2; TRBD1 agrees at 9 bases. Germline trimming cut 0 bases from V and 3 bases from J; bases unmatched to any gene: 0. The CDR3 spans 14 residues. The germline V gene has CDR1 SGHAT and CDR2 FQNNGV. The CDR3 DNA is TGTGCCAGCAGCTTAGAGACAGGGGGCTACGAGCAGTACTTC. Protein product: CASSLETGGYEQYF.

The chain joins TRBV6-2 or TRBV6-3 to TRBJ1-6; 8 nucleotides line up with TRBD1. The trim removed 0 bases at V and 0 bases at J, leaving 10 bases unmatched. The germline V gene encodes CDR1 MNHEY and CDR2 SVGEGT. The CDR3 extends over 20 amino acids. The CDR3 sequence is CASSYSPGQGGSSYNSPLHF. DNA for the CDR3: TGTGCCAGCAGTTACTCCCCCGGACAGGGAGGGAGCTCCTATAATTCACCCCTCCACTTT.

This clone showed up just a few times. This rearrangement joins TRBV27 to TRBJ1-2; no clear D. Trimming took off 6 bases at V and 8 bases at J, with 13 bases between the two ends. The germline CDR1 and CDR2 sequences are MNHEY and SMNVEV (reference sequence). CDR3 size: 12 residues. The CDR3 reads CASSRDNGGYTF. In DNA form, the CDR3 reads TGTGCCAGCAGCCGAGACAATGGGGGCTACACCTTC.

V usage is TRBV7-9 and J usage is TRBJ2-1, with D possibly TRBD1 on 5 matching bases. The V and J ends lost 2 bases and 7 bases respectively, with 6 bases between them. The CDR3 loop spans 12 amino acids. The germline CDR1 and CDR2 sequences are SEHNR and FQNEAQ (reference sequence). The chain's CDR3 is CASSLRGNEQFF. As DNA, the CDR3 is TGTGCCAGCAGCTTAAGGGGAAATGAGCAGTTCTTC.

This clone has only a few counts. The chain links TRBV28 to TRBJ1-5, with a tentative D call TRBD1 (6 bases). The V end was cut by 6 bases, the J end by 0 bases, with 18 bases between. Per the germline V gene, CDR1 is MDHEN and CDR2 is SYDVKM. The CDR3 loop spans 17 amino acids. CDR3 nucleotide sequence: TGTGCCAGCAGGACCCTTGGACAGATGAATAGCAATCAGCCCCAGCATTTT. It encodes CASRTLGQMNSNQPQHF.

The chain couples TRBV5-5 to TRBJ2-3; no firm D call. The length of the CDR3 is 15 residues. CDR1 and CDR2 (germline): SGHKS, YYEKEE (reference sequence). V was trimmed by 0 bases and J by 0 bases, leaving 8 bases between them. In nucleotides, the CDR3 is TGTGCCAGCAGCTTGGTTCCGGAGAGCACAGATACGCAGTATTTT. Residues: CASSLVPESTDTQYF.

The V and J genes are TRBV6-2 or TRBV6-3 and TRBJ2-1, with 11 bases identical to TRBD2. Germline CDR1 reads MNHEY; CDR2 reads SVGEGT. The CDR3 totals 19 residues. V lost 0 bases to trimming and J lost 2 bases; unmatched junction nucleotides: 9. The CDR3 spells CASSYSPSGGFQAYNEQFF. CDR3 DNA: TGTGCCAGCAGTTACTCTCCTAGCGGGGGGTTCCAGGCCTACAATGAGCAGTTCTTC.

The V call is TRBV28, the J call TRBJ1-1, with unresolved D. CDR1 MDHEN and CDR2 SYDVKM come from the germline V gene. This CDR3 comprises 15 residues. V gave up 5 bases and J gave up 0 bases, with 13 bases separating them. The CDR3 sequence: CASSGGDGLNTEAFF. CDR3 DNA: TGTGCCAGCAGTGGAGGAGACGGGTTGAACACTGAAGCTTTCTTT.

The CDR3 here is CASSQEGQGRRNTEAFF. CDR3 in DNA: TGTGCCAGCAGCCAAGAGGGACAGGGGCGGAGGAACACTGAAGCTTTCTTT. This chain links TRBV4-2 with TRBJ1-1, with 10 bases fitting TRBD1. Looked up from germline, CDR1 is LGHNA and CDR2 is YNFKEQ. This CDR3 comprises 17 residues. Unmatched junction bases numbered 5, after V lost 0 bases and J lost 1 base.

J is TRBJ1-6 and V is TRBV5-1, with 8 positions matching TRBD1. This CDR3 is built from 15 residues. Trimming cost V 0 bases and J 9 bases; bases outside gene matches: 5. Germline V gene data show CDR1 as SGHRS and CDR2 as YFSETQ. DNA of the CDR3: TGCGCCAGCAGCTTGGAGACAGGGGTCAGTTCACCCCTCCACTTT. Amino acids: CASSLETGVSSPLHF.

V gene TRBV6-4 combines with J gene TRBJ2-2, with D maybe TRBD1 (6 bases). Germline loops: CDR1 MRHNA, CDR2 SNTAGT. Trimming took 2 bases from V and 4 from J, leaving 14 bases between them. This CDR3 contains 16 residues. The CDR3 DNA reads TGTGCCAGCAGTGACACGGCAGGGGTCCCCACCGGGGAGCTGTTTTTT. This encodes CASSDTAGVPTGELFF.

The rearrangement uses TRBV29-1 and TRBJ2-5, with 9 bases aligning to TRBD2. The V segment lost 2 bases and the J segment 5 bases; nucleotides outside the gene matches: 6. The CDR3 is 14 residues long. Germline values: CDR1 SQVTM, CDR2 ANQGSEA. For the CDR3, the DNA is TGCAGCGTTGAACGGGGTAGCGGGGGCGAGACCCAGTACTTC. Translating gives CSVERGSGGETQYF.

The chain uses TRBV7-8 and TRBJ1-1; tentative D call: TRBD1 (6 bases). The germline gives CDR1 SGHVS, CDR2 FQNEAQ. V lost 2 bases to trimming and J lost 6 bases, with 10 bases between them. The CDR3 covers 13 residues. The chain's CDR3 is CASSLSWTAEAFF. The CDR3, as DNA: TGTGCCAGCAGCTTATCATGGACAGCTGAAGCTTTCTTT.

The CDR3 region has the DNA TGTGCCAGCAGTACGGGACTAGCGGGGGGTACCCAAGAGACCCAGTACTTC. Protein product: CASSTGLAGGTQETQYF. The chain employs TRBV6-2 or TRBV6-3 and TRBJ2-5; 15 nucleotides match TRBD2. The CDR3 extends over 17 amino acids. V shed 5 bases, J shed 1 base, and the junction held 5 bases outside the gene matches. Per the germline V gene, CDR1 is MNHEY and CDR2 is SVGEGT.

This chain connects TRBV6-6 to TRBJ1-6, with D hard to call. The germline gives CDR1 MNHNY, CDR2 SVGAGI (reference sequence). There are 15 residues in the CDR3. V lost 2 bases, J lost 7 bases, and 12 bases lay in between. The DNA of the CDR3 is TGTGCCAGCAGTTACGTAGCGGGCGGAAATTCACCCCTCCACTTT. Protein product: CASSYVAGGNSPLHF.

This clone appeared once. The rearrangement links TRBV5-6 to TRBJ1-6, with D uncertain. Germline loops: CDR1 SGHDT, CDR2 YYEEEE. Between the trimmed V and J ends, which lost 5 bases and 0 bases, there was a span of 9 bases. The CDR3 extends over 15 amino acids. The CDR3 reads CASRLGSSYNSPLHF. The CDR3 coding sequence is TGTGCCAGCAGACTGGGGAGCTCCTATAATTCACCCCTCCACTTT.

A word on this clone: The junction departs from the called germline gene at one end, perhaps through a read error. The chain employs TRBV10-2 and TRBJ1-1; TRBD1 is a possible D gene (6 bases). The CDR3 is 12 residues long. Germline V gene sequence: CDR1 WSHSY, CDR2 SAAADI. CDR3 nucleotides: TGCGCCAGCAGTGAGTCTGACAGGCCTCAAGGATTT. This translates into CASSESDRPQGF.

About this clone itself: The identical CDR3 is also encoded by other nucleotide sequences in the sample. Written as DNA, the CDR3 is TGTGCCAGCAGCTTAGCGGCCTCAAATGAGCAGTTCTTC. Protein sequence: CASSLAASNEQFF. The rearrangement links TRBV7-9 to TRBJ2-1; the D is unclear. The germline V and J ends were trimmed by 0 bases and 7 bases, with 7 bases remaining between them. The length of the CDR3 is 13 residues. Germline V CDR1 and CDR2: SEHNR, FQNEAQ (reference sequence).

The V call is TRBV15, the J call TRBJ1-1; D possibly corresponds to TRBD1 (5 bases). From germline, CDR1 is LNHNV and CDR2 YYDKDF (reference sequence). The CDR3 sequence is 13 residues long. V shed 5 bases and J shed 4 bases, with 11 bases lying between them. This CDR3 is CATSSRRGTEAFF. Written as DNA, the CDR3 is TGTGCCACCAGCTCTCGTAGGGGCACTGAAGCTTTCTTT.

The chain is built from TRBV7-3 and TRBJ2-6; 7 bases match TRBD1. The V segment lost 4 bases and the J segment 4 bases; nucleotides outside the gene matches: 13. The germline gives CDR1 SGHTA, CDR2 FQGTGA. This CDR3 region has 18 residues. The CDR3 is CASSSEPRGYGGANVLTF. CDR3 nucleotides: TGTGCCAGCAGCTCAGAACCCAGGGGGTACGGGGGGGCCAACGTCCTGACTTTC. Supplemented by reference TRBV7-3 and TRBJ2-6, the full variable domain reads GAGVSQTPSNKVTEKGKYVELRCDPISGHTALYWYRQSLGQGPEFLIYFQGTGAADDSGLPNDRFFAVRPEGSVSTLKIQRTERGDSAVYLCASSSEPRGYGGANVLTFGAGSRLTVL.

The genes are TRBV5-4 and TRBJ2-1; 9 bases are a match to TRBD2. Germline CDR1 SGHNT, CDR2 YYREEE (reference sequence). Germline trimming cut 3 bases from V and 6 bases from J; bases unmatched to any gene: 4. The CDR3 contains 14 residues. The CDR3 DNA is TGTGCCAGCAGCTCGGGACTAGCTATCAATGAGCAGTTCTTC. Protein: CASSSGLAINEQFF.

The rearrangement uses TRBV13 and TRBJ1-2, with D unresolved. This CDR3 is 13 amino acids long. V was clipped by 3 bases and J by 3 bases, with 8 bases between them. Germline V gives CDR1 PRHDT, CDR2 FYEKMQ (reference sequence). The CDR3 loop is CASSFGEYYGYTF. The CDR3 DNA sequence: TGTGCCAGCAGCTTTGGGGAGTACTATGGCTACACCTTC.

This clone was counted once. The J gene is TRBJ2-1, the V gene TRBV5-8, with 11 positions matching TRBD2. Germline CDR1 and CDR2: SGHTS and YDEGEE. This CDR3 has 17 residues. V lost 0 bases, J lost 5 bases, and 7 bases stayed unmatched. The CDR3 protein is CASSLARLAGTHNEQFF. The CDR3 DNA sequence: TGTGCCAGCAGCTTGGCCAGACTAGCGGGGACCCACAATGAGCAGTTCTTC. Full variable domain (remainder filled in from reference TRBV5-8 and TRBJ2-1): EAGVTQSPTHLIKTRGQQATLRCSPISGHTSVYWYQQALGLGLQFLLWYDEGEERNRGNFPPRFSGRQFPNYSSELNVNALELEDSALYLCASSLARLAGTHNEQFFGPGTRLTVL.

J is TRBJ2-3 and V is TRBV7-9; TRBD1 matches at 7 bases. From germline, CDR1 is SEHNR and CDR2 FQNEAQ (reference sequence). V lost 5 bases to trimming and J lost 1 base; unmatched junction nucleotides: 6. This CDR3 is 15 amino acids long. CDR3 in amino acids: CASSPERGRTDTQYF. The DNA for the CDR3 is TGTGCCAGCAGCCCCGAGAGGGGGCGCACAGATACGCAGTATTTT. The full variable domain, completed using reference TRBV7-9 and TRBJ2-3, is DTGVSQNPRHKITKRGQNVTFRCDPISEHNRLYWYRQTLGQGPEFLTYFQNEAQLEKSRLLSDRFSAERPKGSFSTLEIQRTEQGDSAMYLCASSPERGRTDTQYFGPGTRLTVL.

The chain combines TRBV7-6 with TRBJ1-3, with a possible D match to TRBD1 (5 bases). Germline V gene lookup returns CDR1 SGHVS and CDR2 FNYEAQ. Trimming removed 5 bases from V and 4 bases from J, with 15 bases in between. CDR3 length equals 15 residues. The CDR3 is CASSQRGESGNTIYF. CDR3 nucleotide sequence: TGTGCCAGCAGCCAACGGGGGGAATCGGGAAACACCATATATTTT.

The chain joins TRBV5-1 to TRBJ2-3; no clear D. Germline V gene sequence: CDR1 SGHRS, CDR2 YFSETQ. The CDR3 runs to 14 residues. Trimming pared 1 base from V and 3 bases from J, leaving 9 bases between. CDR3 sequence: CASSLKSRTDTQYF. The CDR3, as DNA: TGCGCCAGCAGCTTGAAGTCTAGGACAGATACGCAGTATTTT.

The chain joins TRBV6-5 to TRBJ1-5; D not resolved. The CDR3 length is 14 residues. V shed 5 bases and J shed 5 bases, with 13 bases lying between them. Germline loops: CDR1 MNHEY, CDR2 SVGAGI. The CDR3 DNA is TGTGCCAGCAGTCCCGATAGCTCGGATCAGCCCCAGCATTTT. The encoded protein is CASSPDSSDQPQHF.

The chain has TRBV27 and TRBJ2-1; 7 bases map to TRBD1. From germline, CDR1 is MNHEY and CDR2 SMNVEV (reference sequence). With 4 bases clipped from V and 3 bases from J, the junction kept 6 bases outside the gene matches. CDR3 size: 15 residues. Here the CDR3 DNA reads TGTGCCAGCAGTTCAAGGACAGGAAACTACAATGAGCAGTTCTTC. Its protein is CASSSRTGNYNEQFF.

The chain couples TRBV19 to TRBJ2-6; D is undetermined. With 0 bases removed from V and 0 bases from J, the gap between germline ends came to 3 bases. Per germline, CDR1 LNHDA and CDR2 SQIVND (reference sequence). The CDR3 extends over 15 amino acids. CDR3 DNA: TGTGCCAGTAGTATAGATCGCTCTGGGGCCAACGTCCTGACTTTC. Amino acid sequence: CASSIDRSGANVLTF.